This T cell receptor beta chain was sequenced for a study of T cell responses to AZD1222 COVID-19 vaccine. Trimming cost V 0 bases and J 4 bases, with 13 bases left between them. The germline gives CDR1 LGHNA, CDR2 YSLEER. The CDR3 is made up of 16 amino acids. Generated by immunoSEQ multiplex PCR, the TCRdb table keeps only in-frame clones and is missing some. The sample yields 160,000 or so clones, about nine tenths seen once. This clonotype originated in an adult in good health. The chain uses TRBV4-3 and TRBJ2-1; D might be TRBD2 (7 bases). Sequenced here: peripheral blood, sampled on day 0 of AZD1222 vaccination. CDR3 sequence (DNA): TGCGCCAGCAGCCAAGATTTGGAGGGGGGGTACAATGAGCAGTTCTTC. Its translation: CASSQDLEGGYNEQFF.